This T cell receptor beta chain was obtained from a study of post-analysis software for immune sequencing data. Study background: Some patients lacked subtype; others had relapsing-remitting, secondary progressive or progressive-relapsing disease.

Points on this clonotype: Its antigen is as yet unknown.

Study-level points and caveats: In multiple sclerosis, normalized Chao1 diversity was significantly below that of controls. F-measure co-clustering was strong for batch-matched samples. With TRBV5-6, TRBV5-1 and TRBV20-1 included, several TRBV segments were more frequent in patients than in controls.

CDR3 length equals 16 residues. Trimming removed 2 bases at V and 3 bases at J, with 16 bases between. Unique-molecular-identifier-tagged TCR beta cDNA libraries were used. T cells, roughly 0.95 to 10 million of them, yielded 500,000 to 600,000 cDNA molecules. In TCRdb, the PCR reads were re-called with MiXCR into one record per CDR3 protein. Of about 540,000 distinct CDR3 sequences in the sample, approximately 31% were seen once. The V gene is TRBV12-3 or TRBV12-4, the J gene TRBJ1-2, with D possibly being TRBD1 (5 bases). The TCR was taken from a girl aged 2-17 years with multiple sclerosis. Source material: blood. CDR3 amino acids: CASSLSFKGRDYGYTF. The CDR3 DNA follows: TGTGCCAGCAGTTTAAGCTTCAAGGGGAGAGACTATGGCTACACCTTC.